This TCR beta chain is drawn from a study of T cell responses to AZD1222 COVID-19 vaccine. About the study: Pooling of second doses given at about 4 or about 12 weeks was done. Study results and caveats: Across spike, vaccine-associated CD4 TCRs were found, dominant at 160-218 and 743-854.

With regard to this clone: The antigen is not known.

Produced via immunoSEQ multiplex PCR; TCRdb's table is partial and in-frame only. This sample has about 130,000 clones, with less than 90% found just once. CDR1 is SGHNT and CDR2 is YYREEE in the germline V gene (reference sequence). Germline trimming cut 2 bases from V and 3 bases from J; bases unmatched to any gene: 6. This CDR3 comprises 16 residues. This material consisted of peripheral blood, taken on day 0 of AZD1222 vaccination. The chain employs TRBV5-4 and TRBJ2-1, with 9 bases that match TRBD2. The sequence derives from an adult in good health. The CDR3: CASSLLAGVLYNEQFF. For the CDR3, the DNA is TGTGCCAGCAGCTTACTAGCGGGCGTTCTCTACAATGAGCAGTTCTTC.